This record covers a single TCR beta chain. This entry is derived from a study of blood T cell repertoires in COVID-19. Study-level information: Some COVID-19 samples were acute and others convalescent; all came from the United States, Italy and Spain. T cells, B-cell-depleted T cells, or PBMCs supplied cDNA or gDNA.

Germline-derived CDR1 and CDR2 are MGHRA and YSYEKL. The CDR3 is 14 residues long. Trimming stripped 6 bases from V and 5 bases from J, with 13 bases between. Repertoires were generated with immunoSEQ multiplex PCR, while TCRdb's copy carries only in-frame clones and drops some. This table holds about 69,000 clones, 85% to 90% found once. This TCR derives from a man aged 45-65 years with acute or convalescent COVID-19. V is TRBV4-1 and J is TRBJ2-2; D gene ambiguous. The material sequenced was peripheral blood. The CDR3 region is CASRFTDTTGELFF. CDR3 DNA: TGCGCCAGCAGATTCACAGATACGACCGGGGAGCTGTTTTTT.